This T cell receptor beta chain was identified in a study of shared clonotypes between healthy human individuals. Whole-study context: Participating donors consisted of a couple of women and a few men aged 18 to 49.

The table came from immunoSEQ multiplex PCR; TCRdb's copy has only in-frame clones and leaves some out. The top ten clones hold 0.05% to 0.07% of a sample with hundreds of thousands of clones, almost 97% of them seen once. This clone was recorded once. Germline CDR1 reads MNHEY; CDR2 reads SMNVEV (reference sequence). Trimming removed 6 bases from V and 5 bases from J, with 14 bases in between. The CDR3 consists of 15 residues. The chain is built from TRBV27 and TRBJ1-6, with no clear D. The sample taken for sequencing was naive CD4+ T cells sorted from blood. This sample's subset: CD45RA+ positively selected. The receptor was isolated from a woman between 25 and 40 years old in good health. In nucleotides, the CDR3 is TGTGCCAGCAGCCGATCCGGGAGCGATAATTCACCCCTCCACTTT. Residues: CASSRSGSDNSPLHF.